This T cell receptor beta chain was recorded in a study of shared T cell receptors in the human thymus (dated by TCRdb to the early 2020s). Looking at the study overall: The study examined how the human thymus generates shared, self-reactive T-cell receptor alpha chains.

As to this clone: Its recognized antigen is unknown. No much larger clonotype is one base removed from it; base qualities were not supplied.

From V the trimming removes 5 bases and from J it removes 8 bases, while the gene matches leave 23 bases of the junction unaccounted for. For CDR1 and CDR2, the germline V gene (reference sequence) lists PRHDT and FYEKMQ. CDR3 length: 20 amino acids, cysteine to phenylalanine. Kept here is only the CDR3 DNA, which spans 60 bases and is read in frame from base 1. The protocol used for the library was the immunoSEQ multiplex PCR assay. Held by TCRdb, this immuneACCESS table contains in-frame sequences only and omits some clones. Under half of the omission traces to an unresolved V gene where checked; the cause of the rest is unknown. This sample is represented by approximately 660,000 clones; approximately 88% of them were singletons. Of the sample, about 0.01% is held by the ten largest clones. These sequences were also reported in another study, on human thymus T cells. The second publication reports: Donors were immunologically healthy infants undergoing open corrective cardiac surgery for congenital heart defects in Finland. The thymus tissue came from surgical resects taken out during corrective cardiac surgery. V and J gene segment usage appeared biased in both thymic and peripheral blood repertoires. According to the related research, thymic TCR repertoires were highly overlapping among unrelated individuals. TCR alpha and beta repertoires from seven to nine infant thymus samples and a few related peripheral blood samples were characterized in the study. The cohort included 5 or 6 male and two female infants, with donor ages spanning 7 to 244 days. Thymocytes were released mechanically from tissue and stored at -70 °C as pellets of about 8.5-31 million cells. A QIAsymphony instrument was used to extract genomic DNA from frozen cell pellets. TCRB and TCRAD loci were amplified from a standardized quantity of quality-controlled genomic DNA using the immunoSEQ multiplex PCR assay. Amplicons spanned the V(D)J region at a length sufficient to cover the CDR3 and identify V and J genes. The commercial immunoSEQ service was used to sequence amplicons on an Illumina platform. Primer bias and sequencing errors were corrected as previously described, and TCRAD and TCRB were defined on the basis of the IMGT database. Analysis of the repertoires was done with immunoSEQ Analyzer 3.0 and VDJTools and included basic statistics, V/J segment usage, diversity estimates, rarefaction and pairwise overlap. Diversity was estimated using the Chao1, ChaoE, Efron-Thisted, Shannon and inverse Simpson indices, and was also estimated on datasets down-sampled to the size of the smallest sample. Repertoire overlap used strict matching of CDR3 nucleotide sequence, V gene and J gene, with Jaccard-based multidimensional scaling clustering. On average, thymus samples yielded hundreds of thousands of unique TCRB clonotypes, whereas blood samples yielded about 84,000.

This chain is built from TRBV13 and TRBJ1-3; TRBD1 aligns with 11 central bases. Sequenced input: thymocytes. This clonotype was obtained from a boy in the first two years of life with a congenital heart defect. Donor details come from another sample of the same person, matched by shared clones. The CDR3 reads CASSHLGGTGGREGQYTIYF. The sequence in DNA is TGTGCCAGCAGCCATCTGGGGGGGACAGGGGGGAGGGAAGGCCAGTACACCATATATTTT.